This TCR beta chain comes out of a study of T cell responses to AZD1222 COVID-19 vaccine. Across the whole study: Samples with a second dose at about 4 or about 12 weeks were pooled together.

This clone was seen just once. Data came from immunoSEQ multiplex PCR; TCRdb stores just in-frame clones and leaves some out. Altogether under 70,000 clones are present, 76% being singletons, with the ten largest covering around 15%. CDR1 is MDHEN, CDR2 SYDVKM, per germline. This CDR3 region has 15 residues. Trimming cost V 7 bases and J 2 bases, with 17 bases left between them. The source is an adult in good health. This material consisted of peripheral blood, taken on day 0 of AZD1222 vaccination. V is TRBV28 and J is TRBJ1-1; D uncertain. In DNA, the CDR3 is TGTGCCAGCACTTTGGCCCGACAACGAAACACTGAAGCTTTCTTT. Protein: CASTLARQRNTEAFF.